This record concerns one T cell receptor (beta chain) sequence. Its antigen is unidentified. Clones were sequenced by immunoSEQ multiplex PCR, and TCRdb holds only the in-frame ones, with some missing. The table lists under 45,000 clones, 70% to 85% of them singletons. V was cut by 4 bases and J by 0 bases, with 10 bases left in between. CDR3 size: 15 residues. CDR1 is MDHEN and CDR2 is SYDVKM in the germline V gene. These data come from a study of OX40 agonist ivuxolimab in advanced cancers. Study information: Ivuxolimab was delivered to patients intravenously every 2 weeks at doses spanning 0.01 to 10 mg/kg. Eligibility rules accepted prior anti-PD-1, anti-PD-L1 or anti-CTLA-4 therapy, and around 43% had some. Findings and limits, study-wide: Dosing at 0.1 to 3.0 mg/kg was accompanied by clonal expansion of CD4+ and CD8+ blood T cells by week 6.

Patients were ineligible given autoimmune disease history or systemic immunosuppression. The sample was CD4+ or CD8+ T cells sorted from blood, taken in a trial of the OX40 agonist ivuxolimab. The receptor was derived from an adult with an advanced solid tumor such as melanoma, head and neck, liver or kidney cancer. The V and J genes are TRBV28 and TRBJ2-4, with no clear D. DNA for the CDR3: TGTGCCAGCAGTTCCCCCGTTCTAGCCAAAAACATTCAGTACTTC. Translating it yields CASSSPVLAKNIQYF.